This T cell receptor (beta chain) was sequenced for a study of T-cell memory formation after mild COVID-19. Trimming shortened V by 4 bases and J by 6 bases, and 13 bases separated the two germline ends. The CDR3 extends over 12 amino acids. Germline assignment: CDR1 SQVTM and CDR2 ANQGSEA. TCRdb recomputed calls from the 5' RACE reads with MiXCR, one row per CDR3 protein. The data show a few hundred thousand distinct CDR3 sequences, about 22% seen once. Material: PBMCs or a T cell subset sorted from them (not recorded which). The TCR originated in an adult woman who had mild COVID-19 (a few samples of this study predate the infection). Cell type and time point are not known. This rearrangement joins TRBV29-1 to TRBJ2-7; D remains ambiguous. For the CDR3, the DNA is TGCAGCGTTGGAGTCGGGTTGCCCGAGCAGTACTTC. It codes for CSVGVGLPEQYF.